This T cell receptor beta chain was documented in a study of blood T cell repertoires in COVID-19. Across the whole study: Acute and convalescent COVID-19 samples came from the United States, Italy and Spain. PBMCs, B-cell-depleted T cells, or T cells provided the cDNA or gDNA that made up the material.

From germline, CDR1 is SNHLY and CDR2 FYNNEI. Unmatched junction bases numbered 10, after V lost 3 bases and J lost 5 bases. The CDR3 totals 16 residues. Per the authors' pipeline: Scientists estimated how many nucleated cells there were by amplifying reference gene primers. Some clones are missing from TCRdb's copy, which holds only in-frame ones; the method was immunoSEQ multiplex PCR. D and trimming were read from the DNA, whereas the V and J calls and clone size are those reported in that table. The sample shows 170,000 or so clones, approximately 81% of them seen only once. The chain uses TRBV2 and TRBJ1-2; 9 nucleotides align to TRBD1. This TCR came from a man between 18 and 35 years old with active or convalescent COVID-19. Sequenced sample: peripheral blood. The CDR3 nucleotides are TGTGCCAGCAGTGATCCGGGACAGGGCGGATTGTATGGCTACACCTTC. This gives the protein CASSDPGQGGLYGYTF.